This TCR beta chain comes out of a study of control samples from healthy donors and cancer patients. The count of this clone is one. Data came from immunoSEQ multiplex PCR; TCRdb stores just in-frame clones and leaves some out. The sample shows some 150,000 clones, around 90% of them seen only once. Germline CDR1 reads WNHNN; CDR2 reads SYGVQD (reference sequence). CDR3 length: 13 residues. V lost 2 bases and J 5 bases, leaving 7 bases between the germline ends. The source is a man under 40 in good health. V is TRBV10-1 and J is TRBJ2-1; D gene unclear. The sequencing input was blood. The CDR3 nucleotides read TGCGCCAGCAGTGAGGGACGGAACAATGAGCAGTTCTTC. It encodes CASSEGRNNEQFF.